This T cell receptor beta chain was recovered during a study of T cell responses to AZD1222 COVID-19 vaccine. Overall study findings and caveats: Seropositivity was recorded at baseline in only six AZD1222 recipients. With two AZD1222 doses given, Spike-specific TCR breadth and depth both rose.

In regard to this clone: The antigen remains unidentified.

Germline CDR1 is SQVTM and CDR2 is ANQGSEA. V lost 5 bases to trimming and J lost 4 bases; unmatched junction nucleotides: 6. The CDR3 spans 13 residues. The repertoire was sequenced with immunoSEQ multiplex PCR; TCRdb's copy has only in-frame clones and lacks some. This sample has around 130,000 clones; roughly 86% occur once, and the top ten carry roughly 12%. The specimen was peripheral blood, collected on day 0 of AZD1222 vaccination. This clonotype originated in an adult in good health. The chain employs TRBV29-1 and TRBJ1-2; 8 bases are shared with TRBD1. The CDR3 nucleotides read TGCAGCGTTCCGGACAGGGTCGCCTATGGCTACACCTTC. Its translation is CSVPDRVAYGYTF.